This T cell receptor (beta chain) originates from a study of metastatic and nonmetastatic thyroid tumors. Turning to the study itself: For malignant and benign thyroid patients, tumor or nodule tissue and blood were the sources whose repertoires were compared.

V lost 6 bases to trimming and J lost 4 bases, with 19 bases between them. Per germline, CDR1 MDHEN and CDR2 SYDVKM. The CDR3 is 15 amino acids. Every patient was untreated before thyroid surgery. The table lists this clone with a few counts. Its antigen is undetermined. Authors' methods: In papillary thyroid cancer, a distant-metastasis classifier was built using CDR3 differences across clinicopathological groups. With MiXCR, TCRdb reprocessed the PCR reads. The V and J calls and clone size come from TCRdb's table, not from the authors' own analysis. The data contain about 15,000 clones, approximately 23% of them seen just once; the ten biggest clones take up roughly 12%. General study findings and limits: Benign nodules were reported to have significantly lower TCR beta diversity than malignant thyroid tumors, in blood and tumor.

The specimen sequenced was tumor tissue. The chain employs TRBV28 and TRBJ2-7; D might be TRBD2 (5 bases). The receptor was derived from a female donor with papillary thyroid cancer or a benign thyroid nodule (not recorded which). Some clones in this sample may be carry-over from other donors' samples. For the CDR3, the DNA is TGTGCCAGCAGATTTACCGGGAACAGCGTTTACGAGCAGTACTTC. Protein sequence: CASRFTGNSVYEQYF.